This T cell receptor beta chain is drawn from a study of T cells after yellow fever vaccination. On this clonotype itself: Its target is unknown.

Study-level results: It was a weaker secondary response, yet one that peaked faster, at day 5 versus 15. Detected again after the booster were most primary-vaccination clones, at nearly 97% CD4 and 70% to 90% CD8. Overall, a small share of clonotypes was seen in both CD4 and CD8 compartments. One caveat is that FACS-sorted repertoires could contain abundant clonotypes contaminating from the bulk population.

Germline assignment: CDR1 SGHTA and CDR2 FQGTGA. This CDR3 contains 13 residues. V lost 5 bases and J lost 9; bases outside the gene matches: 10. TCRdb independently ran MiXCR on the 5' RACE reads; one entry per CDR3 protein. Of 500,000 to 650,000 distinct CDR3 sequences listed, around a sixth were seen once; the top ten hold around a sixth. Sample: PBMCs, taken less than 6 days after the first yellow fever vaccination. This rearrangement joins TRBV7-3 to TRBJ2-7; 7 nucleotides line up with TRBD1. The TCR originated in a man aged 18 to 29 who received the YFV17D yellow fever vaccine. This CDR3 is CASSLTGKDAQYV. Here the CDR3 DNA reads TGTGCCAGCAGCCTGACAGGGAAGGATGCGCAGTACGTC.